The rows below give T cell receptor beta chains drawn from one sample of a study of cytomegalovirus exposure and HLA in healthy donors. The data were produced by immunoSEQ multiplex PCR, yet TCRdb's version contains in-frame clones alone and is incomplete. Seen here are roughly 70,000 clones, nearly 95% observed once, and the top ten hold 1.5% to 1.7%. Sequencing was carried out using PBMCs. These receptors were obtained from a man younger than 35 in good health and CMV-seropositive. Both conserved end residues are part of each CDR3. The order of the fields is J gene, D gene, V gene, CDR3 length, clone size, CDR3 protein, CDR3 DNA. The D gene is left open where the match is weak. Clone size, where shown, is once, few, many, or a class for clones that have expanded.

TRBJ2-3,.,TRBV21-1,16,.,CAITIRLAGTTDTQYF,TGTGCCATCACGATACGGCTAGCGGGGACCACAGATACGCAGTATTTT
TRBJ2-7,.,TRBV10-1,15,.,CASSETLSGSYEQYF,TGCGCCAGCAGTGAGACCCTTTCGGGATCCTACGAGCAGTACTTC
TRBJ2-1,.,TRBV5-1,14,.,CASSPRQERNEQFF,TGCGCCAGCAGCCCAAGACAGGAACGCAATGAGCAGTTCTTC
TRBJ2-2,TRBD2,TRBV9,18,once,CASSVVGGRALNTGELFF,TGTGCCAGCAGCGTAGTTGGCGGGAGGGCCTTGAACACCGGGGAGCTGTTTTTT
TRBJ2-1,TRBD2,TRBV11-2,17,.,CASSSRLLREGLNEQFF,TGTGCCAGCAGCTCCCGACTGTTGCGGGAGGGCCTGAATGAGCAGTTCTTC
TRBJ2-5,.,TRBV6-6,13,.,CASTRDIEETQYF,TGTGCCAGCACGAGGGACATCGAAGAGACCCAGTACTTC
TRBJ2-6,TRBD1,TRBV7-2,15,.,CASSYRGSGANVLTF,TGTGCCAGCAGCTACAGGGGCTCTGGGGCCAACGTCCTGACTTTC
TRBJ2-1,.,TRBV9,15,.,CASSVGSPNYNEQFF,TGTGCCAGCAGCGTAGGAAGCCCTAACTACAATGAGCAGTTCTTC
TRBJ2-7,.,TRBV5-1,16,.,CASSLSSGTFSYEQYF,TGCGCCAGCAGCTTGTCATCCGGGACTTTTTCCTACGAGCAGTACTTC
TRBJ2-3,TRBD2,TRBV13,14,.,CASSFRAGADTQYF,TGTGCCAGCAGCTTCCGGGCGGGGGCAGATACGCAGTATTTT
TRBJ1-2,TRBD1,TRBV7-9,14,.,CASSSSDRFEGYTF,TGTGCCAGCAGCTCCTCGGACAGGTTTGAAGGCTACACCTTC
TRBJ2-7,TRBD1,TRBV28,15,.,CASSRPGQASYEQYF,TGTGCCAGCAGTCGACCGGGACAGGCCTCCTACGAGCAGTACTTC
TRBJ2-6,.,TRBV5-3,17,.,CARSQGTALEGANVLTF,TGTGCCAGAAGCCAGGGGACGGCCTTAGAAGGGGCCAACGTCCTGACTTTC
TRBJ2-5,TRBD2,TRBV5-5,17,.,CASSLGTSGGMKETQYF,TGTGCCAGCAGCTTGGGCACTAGCGGGGGGATGAAAGAGACCCAGTACTTC
TRBJ2-2,TRBD1,TRBV6-4,14,.,CASGTGGDTGELFF,TGTGCCAGCGGGACAGGGGGTGACACCGGGGAGCTGTTTTTT
TRBJ2-7,TRBD1,TRBV18,14,.,CASSDPQGAYEQYF,TGTGCCAGCTCAGACCCACAGGGGGCCTACGAGCAGTACTTC
TRBJ1-5,TRBD1,TRBV28,14,.,CASIPGQGNQPQHF,TGTGCCAGCATACCGGGACAGGGTAATCAGCCCCAGCATTTT
TRBJ1-2,.,TRBV30,14,.,CAWSVPDRNYGYTF,TGTGCCTGGAGTGTACCGGACAGAAACTATGGCTACACCTTC
TRBJ1-2,TRBD1,TRBV19,16,.,CASSGPRDRASSGYTF,TGTGCCAGTAGTGGACCCCGGGACAGGGCATCGAGCGGCTACACCTTC
TRBJ2-1,.,TRBV29-1,23,.,CSAHTLDRGRGLAGINSYNEQFF,TGCAGCGCCCATACCTTGGACAGGGGGAGAGGACTAGCGGGCATAAACTCCTACAATGAGCAGTTCTTC
TRBJ2-7,TRBD1,TRBV2,13,.,CASSELPGGEQYF,TGTGCCAGCAGTGAGCTGCCAGGGGGTGAGCAGTACTTC
TRBJ2-5,TRBD2,TRBV9,14,.,CASSEAGVDETQYF,TGTGCCAGCAGCGAGGCGGGAGTTGACGAGACCCAGTACTTC
TRBJ1-2,.,TRBV6-4,15,.,CASKPASDNAYGYTF,TGTGCCAGCAAACCGGCGTCGGACAACGCTTATGGCTACACCTTC
TRBJ2-5,.,TRBV11-2,11,.,CASSLQETQYF,TGTGCCAGCAGCCTGCAAGAGACCCAGTACTTC
TRBJ2-5,.,TRBV7-6,13,.,CASSGRPGETQYF,TGTGCCAGCAGCGGGAGGCCGGGAGAGACCCAGTACTTC
TRBJ1-1,TRBD1,TRBV30,14,once,CAWSLTGGYTEAFF,TGTGCCTGGAGTCTCACAGGGGGATACACTGAAGCTTTCTTT
TRBJ2-7,.,TRBV5-1,14,.,CASSPDPGNYEQYF,TGCGCCAGCAGCCCCGACCCAGGGAACTACGAGCAGTACTTC
TRBJ1-5,TRBD1,TRBV4-2,17,.,CASSQDQGQASNQPQHF,TGTGCCAGCAGCCAAGATCAGGGACAGGCCTCCAATCAGCCCCAGCATTTT
TRBJ2-1,TRBD1,TRBV19,14,.,CASSMGQVYNEQFF,TGTGCCAGTAGTATGGGACAGGTCTACAATGAGCAGTTCTTC
TRBJ2-5,.,TRBV10-3,12,.,CAIRQGRETQYF,TGTGCCATCAGGCAGGGGAGAGAGACCCAGTACTTC
TRBJ2-1,TRBD2,TRBV12-5,20,.,CASGLLVPGRAPVRLNEQFF,TGTGCTAGTGGCCTCCTTGTACCCGGGAGGGCCCCGGTTCGATTGAATGAGCAGTTCTTC
TRBJ2-6,.,TRBV6-1,14,.,CAVGGLDGANVLTF,TGTGCCGTCGGGGGACTGGATGGGGCCAACGTCCTGACTTTC
TRBJ2-7,.,TRBV6-6,12,.,CASLRGCCEQYF,TGTGCCAGCCTCAGGGGTTGTTGCGAGCAGTACTTC
TRBJ2-3,TRBD2,TRBV6-1,15,.,CASSSGTSRTDTQYF,TGTGCCAGCAGTTCCGGGACTAGCAGAACAGATACGCAGTATTTT
TRBJ2-5,TRBD1,TRBV19,18,.,CASRASIWDRGYQETQYF,TGTGCCAGTAGGGCGAGTATCTGGGACAGGGGGTACCAAGAGACCCAGTACTTC
TRBJ1-5,.,TRBV4-1,14,once,CASSQDRGNQPQHF,TGCGCCAGCAGCCAAGATCGGGGCAATCAGCCCCAGCATTTT
TRBJ1-2,.,TRBV4-1,13,.,CASSQNRQSRYTF,TGCGCCAGCAGCCAGAACCGACAGAGTCGCTACACCTTC
TRBJ2-1,TRBD2,TRBV2,15,once,CASCRAGRDYNEQFF,TGTGCCAGCTGCCGAGCTGGGAGGGACTACAATGAGCAGTTCTTC
TRBJ2-1,TRBD2,TRBV28,16,.,CASRPVSGSSYNEQFF,TGTGCCAGCCGCCCGGTGAGCGGGAGCTCCTACAATGAGCAGTTCTTC
TRBJ2-7,.,TRBV19,15,.,CASSPGGVQSYEQYF,TGTGCCAGTAGTCCCGGGGGAGTCCAAAGCTACGAGCAGTACTTC
TRBJ2-1,.,TRBV6-5,16,few,CASSSLRGGSYNEQFF,TGTGCCAGCAGTTCCCTAAGAGGCGGCTCCTACAATGAGCAGTTCTTC
TRBJ2-2,TRBD2,TRBV28,17,.,CASSFLRGGRATGELFF,TGTGCCAGCAGTTTCCTCCGCGGCGGGAGGGCCACCGGGGAGCTGTTTTTT
TRBJ1-5,.,TRBV29-1,13,once,CSVLLGGNQPQHF,TGCAGCGTTCTTCTCGGGGGAAATCAGCCCCAGCATTTT
TRBJ1-6,.,TRBV15,13,.,CATGIGQDSPLHF,TGTGCCACCGGTATAGGTCAGGATTCACCCCTCCACTTT
TRBJ2-1,.,TRBV5-4,14,.,CASSGVTSTSRQFF,TGTGCCAGCAGCGGGGTGACTAGTACCAGCCGGCAGTTCTTC
TRBJ1-4,.,TRBV28,15,.,CASSSHEGVHEKLFF,TGTGCCAGCAGTTCTCACGAGGGTGTTCATGAAAAACTGTTTTTT
TRBJ1-2,.,TRBV7-3,12,.,CASSPLNYGYTF,TGTGCCAGCAGTCCACTGAACTATGGCTACACCTTC
TRBJ2-7,.,TRBV21-1,10,.,CASSKDGEYF,TGTGCCAGCAGCAAAGACGGGGAGTACTTC
TRBJ2-5,.,TRBV11-3,15,.,CASSKRAMLQETQYF,TGTGCCAGCAGCAAGAGGGCCATGTTGCAAGAGACCCAGTACTTC
TRBJ2-3,TRBD2,TRBV7-6,15,.,CASSKSSGKADTQYF,TGTGCCAGCAGCAAATCTAGCGGGAAGGCAGATACGCAGTATTTT
TRBJ2-1,TRBD2,TRBV28,15,.,CASTPLAGVINEQFF,TGTGCCAGCACCCCCCTGGCGGGAGTGATCAATGAGCAGTTCTTC
TRBJ2-2,TRBD1,TRBV9,16,.,CASSGQGERNTGELFF,TGTGCCAGCAGCGGACAGGGGGAAAGGAACACCGGGGAGCTGTTTTTT
TRBJ2-2,.,TRBV18,17,.,CASSPSPSRMNTGELFF,TGTGCCAGCTCACCATCCCCATCCAGAATGAACACCGGGGAGCTGTTTTTT